This T cell receptor (beta chain) was recorded in a study of shared clonotypes between healthy human individuals. In the study overall: Sampling drew on donors who were a couple of women and a few men aged 18 to 49.

With ten immunoSEQ deep assay plates, unsorted PBMC DNA underwent sequencing. Repertoires were generated with immunoSEQ multiplex PCR, while TCRdb's copy carries only in-frame clones and drops some. The sample lists about half a million clones, approximately 80% occurring once. The CDR3 has 14 amino acids. Germline V gives CDR1 SGDLS, CDR2 YYNGEE. V was clipped by 3 bases and J by 0 bases, with 6 bases between them. The chain employs TRBV9 and TRBJ2-2; no clear D gene. The specimen sequenced was PBMCs. This TCR was sampled from a woman aged 40 to 49 in good health. Some clones in this sample may be carry-over from other donors' samples. CDR3 sequence: CASSGTSNTGELFF. Here the CDR3 DNA reads TGTGCCAGCAGCGGGACCTCGAACACCGGGGAGCTGTTTTTT. Combining the CDR3 with reference TRBV9 and TRBJ2-2 gives the whole variable domain DSGVTQTPKHLITATGQRVTLRCSPRSGDLSVYWYQQSLDQGLQFLIQYYNGEERAKGNILERFSAQQFPDLHSELNLSSLELGDSALYFCASSGTSNTGELFFGEGSRLTVL.